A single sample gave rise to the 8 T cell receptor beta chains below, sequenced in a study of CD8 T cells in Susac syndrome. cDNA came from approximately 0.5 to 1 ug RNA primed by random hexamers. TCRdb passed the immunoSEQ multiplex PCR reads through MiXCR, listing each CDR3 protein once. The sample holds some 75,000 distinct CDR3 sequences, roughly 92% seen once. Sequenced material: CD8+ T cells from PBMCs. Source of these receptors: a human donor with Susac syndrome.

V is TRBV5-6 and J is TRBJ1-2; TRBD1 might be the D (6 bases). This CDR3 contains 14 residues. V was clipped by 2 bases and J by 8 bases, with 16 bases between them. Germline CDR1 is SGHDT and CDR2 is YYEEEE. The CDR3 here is CASSFWGALSGYTF. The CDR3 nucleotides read TGTGCCAGCAGCTTCTGGGGGGCTCTCTCCGGCTACACCTTC.

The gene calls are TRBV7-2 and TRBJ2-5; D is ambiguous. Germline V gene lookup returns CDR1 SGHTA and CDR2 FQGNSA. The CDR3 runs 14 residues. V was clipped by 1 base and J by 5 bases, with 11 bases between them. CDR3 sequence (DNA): TGTGCCAGCAGCTTAGTTCTGGGAATGGAGACCCAGTACTTC. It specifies CASSLVLGMETQYF.

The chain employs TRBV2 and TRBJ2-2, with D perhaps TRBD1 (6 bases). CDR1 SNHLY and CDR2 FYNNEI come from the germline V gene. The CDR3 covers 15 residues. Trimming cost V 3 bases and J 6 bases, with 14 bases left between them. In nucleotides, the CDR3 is TGTGCCAGCAGTGATGGTCAGGGGTTAGCCGGGGAGCTGTTTTTT. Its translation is CASSDGQGLAGELFF.

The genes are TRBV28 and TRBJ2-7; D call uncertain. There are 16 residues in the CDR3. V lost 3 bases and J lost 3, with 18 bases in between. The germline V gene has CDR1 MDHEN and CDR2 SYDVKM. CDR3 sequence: CASSFPPLASNYEQYF. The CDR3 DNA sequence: TGTGCCAGCAGTTTTCCCCCGCTTGCCTCAAACTACGAGCAGTACTTC.

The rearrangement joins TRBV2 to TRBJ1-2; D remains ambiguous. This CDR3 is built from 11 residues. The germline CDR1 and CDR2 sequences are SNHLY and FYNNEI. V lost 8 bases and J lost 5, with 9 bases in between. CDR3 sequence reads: CASRNKYGYTF. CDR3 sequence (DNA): TGTGCCAGCCGCAACAAGTATGGCTACACCTTC.

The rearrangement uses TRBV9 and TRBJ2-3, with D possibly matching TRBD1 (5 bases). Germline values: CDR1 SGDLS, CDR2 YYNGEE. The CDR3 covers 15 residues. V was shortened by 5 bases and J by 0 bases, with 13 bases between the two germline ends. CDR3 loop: CASRRAGMSTDTQYF. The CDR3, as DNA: TGTGCCAGCAGACGGGCAGGGATGAGCACAGATACGCAGTATTTT.

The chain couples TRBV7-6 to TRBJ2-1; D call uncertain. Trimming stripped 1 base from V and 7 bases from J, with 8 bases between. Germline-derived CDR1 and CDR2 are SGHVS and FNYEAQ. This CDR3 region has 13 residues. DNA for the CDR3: TGTGCCAGCAGCTTAGATAACAAGAATGAGCAGTTCTTC. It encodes CASSLDNKNEQFF.

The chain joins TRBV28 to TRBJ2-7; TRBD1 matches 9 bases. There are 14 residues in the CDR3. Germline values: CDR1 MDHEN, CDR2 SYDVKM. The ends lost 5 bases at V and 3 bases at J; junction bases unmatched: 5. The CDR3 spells CASSPDRGDYEQYF. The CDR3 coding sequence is TGTGCCAGCAGTCCGGACAGGGGAGACTACGAGCAGTACTTC.